This paragraph reports one T cell receptor beta chain. Its antigen is not known. In each case, RNA was isolated and then reverse transcribed into cDNA as the sequencing template. Using immunoSEQ multiplex PCR, the repertoire was profiled, and TCRdb retains in-frame clones only, with some absent. Of 150,000 to 200,000 clones in the sample, just over 65% were seen once. This sample is part of a study of CD8+ T cells in alopecia areata. Study results and caveats: Scalp clonality and expanded CD8+ clones among the top 100 fell significantly with tofacitinib.

Treatment described: oral pan-JAK inhibitor, 5-10 mg twice daily. V lost 4 bases and J 3 bases, leaving 13 bases between the germline ends. Germline CDR1 is LNHNV and CDR2 is YYDKDF (reference sequence). The CDR3 contains 15 residues. This TCR derives from a human donor with alopecia areata. The sample here was CD4+ T cells sorted from blood, taken at week 4, from a patient treated with tofacitinib. V and J are TRBV15 and TRBJ1-5, with a weak D call TRBD1 (6 bases). The CDR3 region is CATSIPQGNNQPQHF. The CDR3 DNA follows: TGTGCCACCAGCATACCACAGGGTAACAATCAGCCCCAGCATTTT.